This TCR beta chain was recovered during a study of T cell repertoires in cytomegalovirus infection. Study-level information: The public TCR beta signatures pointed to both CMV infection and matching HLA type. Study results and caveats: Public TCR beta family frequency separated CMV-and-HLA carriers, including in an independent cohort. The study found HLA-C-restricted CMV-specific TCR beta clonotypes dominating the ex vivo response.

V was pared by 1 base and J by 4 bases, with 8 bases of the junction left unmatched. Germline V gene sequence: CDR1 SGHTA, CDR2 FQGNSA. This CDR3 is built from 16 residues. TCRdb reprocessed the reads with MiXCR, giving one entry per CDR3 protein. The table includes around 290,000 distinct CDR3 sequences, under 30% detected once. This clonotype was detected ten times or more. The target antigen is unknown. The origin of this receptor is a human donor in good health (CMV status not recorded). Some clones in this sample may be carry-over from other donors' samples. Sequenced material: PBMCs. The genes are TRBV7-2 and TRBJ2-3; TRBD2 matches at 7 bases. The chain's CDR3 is CASSLGAPGGSDTQYF. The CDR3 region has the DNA TGTGCCAGCAGCTTAGGAGCGCCCGGGGGGTCAGATACGCAGTATTTT.